One sample yielded the 8 T cell receptor beta chains listed below, sequenced in a study of preoperative IRX-2 immunotherapy in early breast cancer. Noted treatment: preoperative locoregional IRX-2 cytokine immunotherapy. TCRdb's table, derived via immunoSEQ multiplex PCR, lists solely in-frame clones and lacks some. The profile covers 40,000 or so clones, with about 95% appearing a single time and over 1.5% taken by the ten largest. The source material was tumor tissue, sampled after IRX-2 immunotherapy. These receptors were obtained from a human donor with breast cancer.

V usage is TRBV14 and J usage is TRBJ1-1, with D possibly being TRBD1 (5 bases). This CDR3 region has 15 residues. V lost 3 bases to trimming and J lost 1 base, with 12 bases between them. CDR1 is SGHDN, CDR2 FVKESK, per germline. CDR3 coding DNA: TGTGCCAGCAGCCAGACGGGACGGGAGAACACTGAAGCTTTCTTT. Translation gives CASSQTGRENTEAFF.

The V gene is TRBV7-9, the J gene TRBJ2-1; D is possibly TRBD1 (5 bases). From germline, CDR1 is SEHNR and CDR2 FQNEAQ (reference sequence). The CDR3 contains 16 residues. Trimming shortened V by 3 bases and J by 2 bases, and 14 bases separated the two germline ends. As DNA, the CDR3 is TGTGCCAGCAGCTTTTATGAAGGGGCTGCCTACAATGAGCAGTTCTTC. It encodes CASSFYEGAAYNEQFF.

This clone occurred once. The chain has TRBV5-4 and TRBJ2-1; 7 bases are a match to TRBD2. In germline, CDR1 is SGHNT, CDR2 YYREEE (reference sequence). CDR3 size: 14 residues. Germline trimming cut 2 bases from V and 10 bases from J; bases unmatched to any gene: 9. The CDR3 loop reads CASSFGGGIWEQFF. The CDR3 DNA reads TGTGCCAGCAGCTTTGGGGGGGGGATATGGGAGCAGTTCTTC.

This clone was seen a few times. J is TRBJ2-7 and V is TRBV5-1; TRBD2 might be the D (6 bases). The CDR3 is 15 residues long. CDR1 SGHRS and CDR2 YFSETQ come from the germline V gene. The germline V and J ends were trimmed by 3 bases and 0 bases, with 13 bases remaining between them. The DNA of the CDR3 is TGCGCCAGCAGCTCACCGGGAGCCCGCTCCTACGAGCAGTACTTC. Its translation: CASSSPGARSYEQYF.

The chain joins TRBV7-9 to TRBJ2-1; D is ambiguous. Trimming cost V 1 base and J 12 bases, with 10 bases left between them. The CDR3 is made up of 12 amino acids. In germline, CDR1 is SEHNR, CDR2 FQNEAQ (reference sequence). CDR3 in amino acids: CASSLDRSMQFF. The CDR3 bases are TGTGCCAGCAGCTTAGACCGGAGTATGCAGTTCTTC. Combining the CDR3 with reference TRBV7-9 and TRBJ2-1 gives the whole variable domain DTGVSQNPRHKITKRGQNVTFRCDPISEHNRLYWYRQTLGQGPEFLTYFQNEAQLEKSRLLSDRFSAERPKGSFSTLEIQRTEQGDSAMYLCASSLDRSMQFFGPGTRLTVL.

The chain has TRBV18 and TRBJ1-1; D gene unclear. The germline gives CDR1 KGHSH, CDR2 LQKENI. The CDR3 contains 13 residues. Trimming removed 3 bases from V and 7 bases from J, with 12 bases in between. DNA for the CDR3: TGTGCCAGCTCACCGACACACGGGATTGAAGCTTTCTTT. Residues: CASSPTHGIEAFF.

V is TRBV6-1 and J is TRBJ1-1, with 7 bases fitting TRBD1. Germline V lookup: CDR1 MNHNS, CDR2 SASEGT. This CDR3 is built from 15 residues. With V trimmed by 8 bases and J by 5 bases, 14 bases remained unmatched. The CDR3 DNA is TGTGCCAGCTTTACCCTGATCCAGGGGGGAACTGAAGCTTTCTTT. Residues: CASFTLIQGGTEAFF.

The chain has TRBV5-5 and TRBJ2-5, with unresolved D. Germline V gives CDR1 SGHKS, CDR2 YYEKEE (reference sequence). Trimming removed 3 bases at V and 1 base at J, with 7 bases between. This CDR3 is 13 amino acids long. The CDR3 coding sequence is TGTGCCAGCAGCTCCCGACCCCAAGAGACCCAGTACTTC. Its protein product is CASSSRPQETQYF.